Listed here are 21 T cell receptor beta chains from one sample, sequenced in a study of blood T cells in healthy people across ages. A second PCR of about 6 to 12 cycles used a sample-barcoded 5' primer and a J-beta primer mix. TCRdb independently ran MiXCR on the 5' RACE reads; one entry per CDR3 protein. The sample lists about 680,000 distinct CDR3 sequences, around half seen once, with under 35% in the top ten. Sequenced sample: blood. Every receptor here comes from an older woman in good health.

This clonotype was recorded only once. This chain links TRBV3-1 with TRBJ2-3; D not resolved. V was clipped by 3 bases and J by 10 bases, with 14 bases between them. From germline, CDR1 is LGHDT and CDR2 YNNKEL (reference sequence). This CDR3 has 13 residues. CDR3 sequence (DNA): TGTGCCAGCAGCCACCCCACCGAAAGGGCGCAGTATTTT. Translation gives CASSHPTERAQYF.

The rearrangement joins TRBV5-5 to TRBJ2-7, with D uncertain. V lost 0 bases and J 4 bases, leaving 8 bases between the germline ends. The germline V gene encodes CDR1 SGHKS and CDR2 YYEKEE (reference sequence). The CDR3 is 13 residues long. The CDR3 coding sequence is TGTGCCAGCAGCTTGGCCTGGGATTACGAGCAGTACTTC. Its translation is CASSLAWDYEQYF.

The rearrangement links TRBV5-1 to TRBJ2-3, with 9 bases lining up with TRBD2. The CDR3 covers 14 residues. V shed 0 bases, J shed 4 bases, and the junction held 0 bases outside the gene matches. Germline V gives CDR1 SGHRS, CDR2 YFSETQ. Here the CDR3 DNA reads TGCGCCAGCAGCTTGGGGACTAGCGCAGATACGCAGTATTTT. Translation: CASSLGTSADTQYF.

The rearrangement uses TRBV4-1 and TRBJ1-2, with D possibly matching TRBD1 (5 bases). There are 16 residues in the CDR3. Germline V CDR1 and CDR2: MGHRA, YSYEKL. V gave up 0 bases and J gave up 4 bases, with 15 bases separating them. This CDR3 reads CASSQDVRAPTYGYTF. As DNA, the CDR3 is TGCGCCAGCAGCCAAGATGTCAGGGCACCGACCTATGGCTACACCTTC.

This CDR3 reads CASSFNTDEDYNEQFF. The CDR3 DNA reads as TGTGCCAGCAGTTTTAATACCGACGAGGACTACAATGAGCAGTTCTTC. The rearrangement joins TRBV28 to TRBJ2-1; no firm D call. CDR1 is MDHEN and CDR2 is SYDVKM in the germline V gene. With 3 bases removed from V and 3 bases from J, the gap between germline ends came to 15 bases. This CDR3 has 16 residues.

This clonotype appeared a few times. The V call is TRBV25-1, the J call TRBJ1-2; D might be TRBD1 (6 bases). CDR3 length: 13 amino acids. Germline-derived CDR1 and CDR2 are MGHDK and SYGVNS. The germline V and J ends were trimmed by 4 bases and 8 bases, with 14 bases remaining between them. CDR3 protein: CASSGGRRDGYTF. The DNA of the CDR3 is TGTGCCAGCAGTGGGGGGCGCAGGGACGGCTACACCTTC.

This clonotype was observed a few times. CDR3 nucleotides: TGCAGTGCTAGAGATGGGCGCAGTAATCAGCCCCAGCATTTT. As protein: CSARDGRSNQPQHF. This chain joins TRBV20-1 and TRBJ1-5, with D unresolved. This CDR3 has 14 amino acids. Germline values: CDR1 DFQATT, CDR2 SNEGSKA (reference sequence). Between the trimmed V and J ends, which lost 0 bases and 4 bases, there was a span of 10 bases.

The J gene is TRBJ2-2, the V gene TRBV7-3, with D unclear. V gave up 6 bases and J gave up 0 bases, with 11 bases separating them. The CDR3 loop spans 15 amino acids. Germline V CDR1 and CDR2: SGHTA, FQGTGA. The DNA of the CDR3 is TGTGCCAGCAGGCCCGGATCAGCGAACACCGGGGAGCTGTTTTTT. Residues: CASRPGSANTGELFF.

This clonotype was seen a handful of times. The chain is built from TRBV2 and TRBJ1-1; 7 nucleotides align to TRBD1. With 7 bases clipped from V and 0 bases from J, the junction kept 14 bases outside the gene matches. Looked up from germline, CDR1 is SNHLY and CDR2 is FYNNEI. The CDR3 runs to 17 residues. CDR3 sequence reads: CASNIPQTGDLNTEAFF. In nucleotides, the CDR3 is TGTGCCAGCAATATTCCCCAAACAGGGGACCTGAACACTGAAGCTTTCTTT.

CDR3 amino acids: CSARDRESYEQYF. In DNA form, the CDR3 reads TGCAGTGCTAGAGACAGAGAATCCTACGAGCAGTACTTC. The genes are TRBV20-1 and TRBJ2-7; D gene ambiguous. CDR3 length: 13 amino acids. Germline V CDR1 and CDR2: DFQATT, SNEGSKA (reference sequence). The V end lost 0 bases, the J end lost 1 base, and 7 bases lay between the germline ends.

The chain combines TRBV20-1 with TRBJ1-1; TRBD1 might be the D (5 bases). The ends were cut back, 5 bases at V and 0 bases at J, with 7 bases in the middle. This CDR3 comprises 12 residues. CDR1 and CDR2 (germline): DFQATT, SNEGSKA (reference sequence). Here the CDR3 DNA reads TGCAGTGCTCTCAGGGTGAACACTGAAGCTTTCTTT. Translating it yields CSALRVNTEAFF.

This clonotype was detected once. The chain employs TRBV7-9 and TRBJ1-2; TRBD1 is a possible D gene (5 bases). V dropped 5 bases and J dropped 6 bases, with 16 bases sitting between them. The germline V gene encodes CDR1 SEHNR and CDR2 FQNEAQ (reference sequence). This CDR3 contains 14 residues. CDR3 in DNA: TGTGCCAGCAGCGCCCCCCCCTCGGGGGATGGCTACACCTTC. Its protein product is CASSAPPSGDGYTF.

This clonotype was detected only a few times. Just one base apart from a much larger clone, this may be a read error. This sequence joins TRBV4-3 and TRBJ2-1; TRBD2 might be the D (6 bases). CDR3 length equals 13 residues. Germline assignment: CDR1 LGHNA and CDR2 YSLEER. The ends were cut back, 0 bases at V and 12 bases at J, with 12 bases in the middle. This CDR3 is CASSQEAGRVQFF. The CDR3 region has the DNA TGCGCCAGCAGCCAAGAGGCGGGAAGGGTGCAGTTCTTC.

This clonotype was counted only a few times. The J gene is TRBJ1-6, the V gene TRBV4-3; 7 bases align to TRBD1. The CDR3 extends over 20 amino acids. V shed 0 bases, J shed 0 bases, and the junction held 11 bases outside the gene matches. Germline V gives CDR1 LGHNA, CDR2 YSLEER. The chain's CDR3 is CASSQDVGTDYTSYNSPLHF. The DNA for the CDR3 is TGCGCCAGCAGCCAAGATGTCGGGACAGATTATACCTCCTATAATTCACCCCTCCACTTT.

The genes are TRBV18 and TRBJ2-5; D uncertain. The CDR3 consists of 13 residues. With 3 bases removed from V and 4 bases from J, the gap between germline ends came to 9 bases. Per the germline V gene, CDR1 is KGHSH and CDR2 is LQKENI. Here the CDR3 reads CASSPVHRETQYF. The CDR3, as DNA: TGTGCCAGCTCACCGGTCCACAGAGAGACCCAGTACTTC.

This clonotype was counted only a few times. The rearrangement links TRBV3-1 to TRBJ2-7; D uncertain. Looked up from germline, CDR1 is LGHDT and CDR2 is YNNKEL (reference sequence). Trimming left V 0 bases short and J 0 bases short, with 9 bases between. The CDR3 runs to 15 residues. The CDR3 DNA follows: TGTGCCAGCAGCCAAGATCTAACGAGCTCCTACGAGCAGTACTTC. Its protein is CASSQDLTSSYEQYF.

The rearrangement joins TRBV7-2 to TRBJ2-1; D perhaps matches TRBD2 (6 bases). V shed 3 bases and J shed 0 bases, with 12 bases lying between them. CDR1 is SGHTA, CDR2 FQGNSA, per germline. CDR3 size: 16 residues. CDR3 coding DNA: TGTGCCAGCAGCTTGGGAGTCGGGGGCTCCTACAATGAGCAGTTCTTC. It encodes CASSLGVGGSYNEQFF.

The chain recombines TRBV28 with TRBJ1-2; TRBD1 matches at 8 bases. Germline V gene data show CDR1 as MDHEN and CDR2 as SYDVKM. J was trimmed by 3 bases and V by 8 bases; bases with no gene match: 14. CDR3 length: 16 residues. CDR3 residues: CASFPGQEVEDYGYTF. The CDR3 DNA follows: TGTGCCAGCTTTCCGGGACAGGAGGTAGAGGACTATGGCTACACCTTC.

This clonotype was counted between two and nine times. CDR3: CASSTDRGVEKLFF. In DNA form, the CDR3 reads TGTGCCAGCAGCACGGACAGGGGCGTTGAAAAACTGTTTTTT. This chain uses TRBV7-2 with TRBJ1-4, with 9 bases matching TRBD1. The germline CDR1 and CDR2 sequences are SGHTA and FQGNSA. There are 14 residues in the CDR3. After removal of 5 bases from V and 7 bases from J, the junction contained 5 bases not matched to a gene.

This clonotype was detected only a few times. The chain uses TRBV29-1 and TRBJ2-3; D is unresolved. Per the germline V gene, CDR1 is SQVTM and CDR2 is ANQGSEA. V dropped 3 bases and J dropped 2 bases, with 6 bases sitting between them. The length of the CDR3 is 12 residues. The CDR3 reads CSVDQDTDTQYF. The CDR3 DNA sequence: TGCAGCGTTGATCAGGACACAGATACGCAGTATTTT.

This clonotype was seen more than once but under ten times. The chain couples TRBV25-1 to TRBJ2-7, with 7 nucleotides matching TRBD1. This CDR3 spans 15 amino acids. J gave up 0 bases and V 8 bases, and 10 bases lay outside the gene matches. Germline V CDR1 and CDR2: MGHDK, SYGVNS. This CDR3 reads CASQAGGTSSYEQYF. CDR3 sequence (DNA): TGTGCCAGCCAAGCAGGGGGTACGAGCTCCTACGAGCAGTACTTC.